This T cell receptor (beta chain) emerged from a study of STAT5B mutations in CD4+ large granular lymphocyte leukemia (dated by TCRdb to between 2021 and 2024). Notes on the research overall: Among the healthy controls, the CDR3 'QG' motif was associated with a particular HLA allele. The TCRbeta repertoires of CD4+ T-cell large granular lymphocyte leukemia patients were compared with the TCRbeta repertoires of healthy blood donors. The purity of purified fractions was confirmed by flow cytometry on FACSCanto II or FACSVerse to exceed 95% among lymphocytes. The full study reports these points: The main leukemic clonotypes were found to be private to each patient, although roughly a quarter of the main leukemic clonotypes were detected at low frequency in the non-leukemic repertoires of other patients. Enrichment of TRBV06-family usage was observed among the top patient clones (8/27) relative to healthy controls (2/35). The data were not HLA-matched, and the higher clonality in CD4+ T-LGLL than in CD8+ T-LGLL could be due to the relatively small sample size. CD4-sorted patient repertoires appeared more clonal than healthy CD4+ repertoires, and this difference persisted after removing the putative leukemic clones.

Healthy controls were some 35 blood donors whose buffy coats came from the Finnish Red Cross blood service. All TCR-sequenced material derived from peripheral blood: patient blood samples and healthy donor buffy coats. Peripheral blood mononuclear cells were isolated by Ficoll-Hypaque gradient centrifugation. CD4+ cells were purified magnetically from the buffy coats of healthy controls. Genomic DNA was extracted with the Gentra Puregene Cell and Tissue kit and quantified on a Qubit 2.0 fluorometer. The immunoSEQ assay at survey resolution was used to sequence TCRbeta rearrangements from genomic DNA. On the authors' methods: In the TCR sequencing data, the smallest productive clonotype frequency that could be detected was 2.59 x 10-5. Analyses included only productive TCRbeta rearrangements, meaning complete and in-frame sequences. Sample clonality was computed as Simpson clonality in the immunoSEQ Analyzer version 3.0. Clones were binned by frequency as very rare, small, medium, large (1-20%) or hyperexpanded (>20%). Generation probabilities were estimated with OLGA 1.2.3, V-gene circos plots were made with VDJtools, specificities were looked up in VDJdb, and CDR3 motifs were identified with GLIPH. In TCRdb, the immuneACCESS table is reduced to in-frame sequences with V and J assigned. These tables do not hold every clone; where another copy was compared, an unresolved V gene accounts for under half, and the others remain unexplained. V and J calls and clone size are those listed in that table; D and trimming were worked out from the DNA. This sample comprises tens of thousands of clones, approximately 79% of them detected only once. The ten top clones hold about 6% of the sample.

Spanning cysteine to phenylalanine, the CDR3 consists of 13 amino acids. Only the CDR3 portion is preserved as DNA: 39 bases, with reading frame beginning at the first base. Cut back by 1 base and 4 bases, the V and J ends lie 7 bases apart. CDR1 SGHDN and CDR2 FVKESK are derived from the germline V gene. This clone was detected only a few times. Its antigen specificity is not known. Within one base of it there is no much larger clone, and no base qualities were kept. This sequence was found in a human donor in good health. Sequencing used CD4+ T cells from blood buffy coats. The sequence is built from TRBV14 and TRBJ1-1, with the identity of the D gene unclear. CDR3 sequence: CASSQAGTTEAFF. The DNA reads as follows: TGTGCCAGCAGCCAAGCAGGCACCACTGAAGCTTTCTTT.